Sequencing of this T cell receptor (beta chain) was carried out in a study of blood T cells in healthy people across ages (dated by TCRdb to between 2015 and 2017). For the wider study: Template switching captured roughly one uniquely barcoded TCR beta cDNA molecule per two T cells in model experiments. Age-related changes in TCR beta repertoire diversity were measured in the study by deep sequencing normalized with unique cDNA molecular identifiers. Two additional independent replicas of 1 million unique cDNA reads from the same blood draw were analyzed for two donors (one aged 18 to 29 and one aged 80 or older). Donors were grouped into four age groups: young (average roughly 16 years), middle-aged (39), aged (around 60) and long-lived (roughly 80). Donors of different ages were randomly distributed across sequencing lanes to avoid experimental bias. Beyond this particular receptor, the publication reports: Since profiling was done on bulk unsorted PBMCs, naive and antigen-experienced compartments could not be conclusively compared. Estimates of total diversity based on one million sequenced T cells were regarded as lower bounds and as underestimates. Because donor CMV infection status was unknown, age-related changes in expanded clonotypes were potentially confounded. As age increased, observed TCR beta diversity per million T cells dropped in a roughly linear way, and a significant reduction was already evident by age 40. The long-lived group showed more naive CD4+ T cells, fewer expanded clones and increased TCR diversity than the aged group, suggesting age selection. There was a strong correlation between observed TCR beta diversity and the percentage of naive T cells measured by flow cytometry.

The CDR3 contains 15 residues, cysteine and phenylalanine counted. Only the CDR3 DNA stays, 45 bases, in frame from base 1. Via the germline V gene, CDR1 is SNHLY and CDR2 FYNNEI. Trimming costs V 2 bases and J 9 bases, and their ends lie 14 bases apart. The roughly 39 donors, aged roughly 6 to 95 years, were systemically healthy Caucasian individuals from Russia. Each donor gave approximately 9.3 milliliters of peripheral blood, collected into EDTA-treated Vacutainer tubes. Ficoll-Paque density-gradient centrifugation was used to isolate PBMCs, with at least 6.5 million per sample. Total RNA, at least 5 micrograms per sample, was extracted from PBMCs with Trizol reagent. For every donor, flow cytometry on a PBMC aliquot measured the percentage of naive CD45RAhigh/CD27high T cells. About this clonotype itself: No antigen is known for it. Base qualities are not provided; no much larger clone lies one nucleotide away.

Libraries were constructed by 5' RACE. For sequencing, an Illumina HiSeq 2500 was employed. A second PCR of about 6 to 12 cycles was run with a J-beta primer mix and a sample-barcoded 5' primer. A unique molecular identifier was introduced onto each TCR beta cDNA molecule by a template-switch 5' adaptor carrying 12 random nucleotides. Each sample yielded at least 2.5 million CDR3-containing paired-end reads. First-strand cDNA was synthesized from all RNA with the Mint cDNA synthesis kit, primed by a TRBC-specific oligonucleotide. After uracil-DNA glycosylase treatment, a first 18-cycle PCR used universal primers M1SS and BC2_uni_R on all cDNA. The study's own analysis went as follows. Normalization of each sample was performed by random selection of 1 million high-quality reads, each carrying a distinct molecular identifier. Instead of being binned into consensus sequences, reads that shared molecular identifiers were thrown out. MiTCR, set to a Q25 quality threshold and the strictest error-elimination algorithm, was used for CDR3 identification, clonotype clustering and error correction. Lower-bound total TCR beta diversity was estimated with a nonparametric unseen species model using Euler transformation. TCRdb reprocessing: public reads trimmed at Q25 with fastp, clones called with MiXCR, in-frame beta chains kept. Here each entry gathers all rows of one CDR3 protein and keeps the most common genes and DNA. The V and J calls were determined by TCRdb, not by the authors. The sample yields 1.5 million to 2 million distinct CDR3 sequences; about 49% were counted once. 2% to 2.5% of the sample is in the top ten clones.

Recombination connected TRBV2 to TRBJ2-6; the best D guess is TRBD2, with 6 bases matching. The sequenced sample consisted of blood. This clonotype was obtained from a woman aged 35 to 49 in good health. The sequenced DNA: TGTGCCAGCAGTGAACGGGGGAACTACCTCAACGTCCTGACTTTC. Translated, it reads CASSERGNYLNVLTF.